A selection of T cell receptor beta chains follows, all from one sample in a study of identical twins. TCRdb re-called the 5' RACE reads with MiXCR, one entry per CDR3 protein. The data show some 500,000 distinct CDR3 sequences, with 22% seen just once and about 0.99% held by the top ten. The sample was also reused in another study, on T cells expressing NK-cell markers.

The source material was CD4+ T cells sorted from blood. These receptors were collected from a woman under 30 in good health. Both conserved end residues are part of each CDR3. A D gene is named only where the DNA matches it firmly. Not every row has a clone size; where given, it reads once, few, many or a size class.

clone_size: few
j_call: TRBJ2-5
d_call: -
v_call: TRBV25-1
cdr3_nt: TGTGCCAGCAGTGAAAAGGGGGTGGCACCCAGAGAGACCCAGTACTTC
cdr3_aa: CASSEKGVAPRETQYF

clone_size: -
j_call: TRBJ2-1
d_call: -
v_call: TRBV15
cdr3_nt: TGTGCCACCATTCATCGAGTTTGGTCAGAGGTCAATGAGCAGTTCTTC
cdr3_aa: CATIHRVWSEVNEQFF

clone_size: many
j_call: TRBJ2-1
d_call: -
v_call: TRBV29-1
cdr3_nt: TGCAGCGTTAAACTGCCCAATTCCGATGAGCAGTTCTTC
cdr3_aa: CSVKLPNSDEQFF

clone_size: -
j_call: TRBJ1-4
d_call: -
v_call: TRBV10-3
cdr3_nt: TGTGCCATCAGTGGACGACCCGGGACACCTGATGAAAAACTGTTTTTT
cdr3_aa: CAISGRPGTPDEKLFF

clone_size: -
j_call: TRBJ2-5
d_call: -
v_call: TRBV6-5
cdr3_nt: TGTGCCAGCAGTTACTCGGCTAATCAAGAGACCCAGTACTTC
cdr3_aa: CASSYSANQETQYF

clone_size: few
j_call: TRBJ2-7
d_call: -
v_call: TRBV5-1
cdr3_nt: TGCGCCAGCAGCCGTCCGGACATAAATGAGCAGTACTTC
cdr3_aa: CASSRPDINEQYF

clone_size: -
j_call: TRBJ2-7
d_call: TRBD1
v_call: TRBV18
cdr3_nt: TGTGCCAGCTCAAGAACCGGGACAGGGTACCACGAGCAGTACTTC
cdr3_aa: CASSRTGTGYHEQYF

clone_size: few
j_call: TRBJ2-6
d_call: -
v_call: TRBV6-5
cdr3_nt: TGTGCCAGCAGTTACTCGAACGGGCTATCTGGGGCCAACGTCCTGACTTTC
cdr3_aa: CASSYSNGLSGANVLTF

clone_size: -
j_call: TRBJ2-1
d_call: -
v_call: TRBV4-1
cdr3_nt: TGCGCCAGCAGCCAAGTGATCACCCACTGGAATGAGCAGTTCTTC
cdr3_aa: CASSQVITHWNEQFF

clone_size: few
j_call: TRBJ2-3
d_call: -
v_call: TRBV10-1
cdr3_nt: TGCGCCAGCAGCCAGTCGGTTACCTTCACAGATACGCAGTATTTT
cdr3_aa: CASSQSVTFTDTQYF

clone_size: few
j_call: TRBJ2-5
d_call: -
v_call: TRBV10-3
cdr3_nt: TGTGCCATCAGTGGGGCTTTCGGTGAGACCCAGTACTTC
cdr3_aa: CAISGAFGETQYF

clone_size: few
j_call: TRBJ2-1
d_call: TRBD2
v_call: TRBV6-1
cdr3_nt: TGTGCCAGCACCCTTCGGACTAGCGATTACAATGAGCAGTTCTTC
cdr3_aa: CASTLRTSDYNEQFF

clone_size: -
j_call: TRBJ2-1
d_call: -
v_call: TRBV10-3
cdr3_nt: TGTGCCATCAGTGAGTTTACTAGCTCCGGAGGTGAGCAGTTCTTC
cdr3_aa: CAISEFTSSGGEQFF

clone_size: -
j_call: TRBJ1-2
d_call: -
v_call: TRBV10-3
cdr3_nt: TGTGCCATCAGTGAGTCGGGTACCTCCTATGGCTACACCTTC
cdr3_aa: CAISESGTSYGYTF

clone_size: -
j_call: TRBJ2-6
d_call: TRBD2
v_call: TRBV20-1
cdr3_nt: TGCAGTGCTAGAGCCCCCGGGACTAGCGGATACTCTGGGGCCAACGTCCTGACTTTC
cdr3_aa: CSARAPGTSGYSGANVLTF

clone_size: -
j_call: TRBJ1-4
d_call: -
v_call: TRBV9
cdr3_nt: TGTGCCAGCAGCGTAGGGACGGTGTATGAAAAACTGTTTTTT
cdr3_aa: CASSVGTVYEKLFF

clone_size: many
j_call: TRBJ2-1
d_call: -
v_call: TRBV20-1
cdr3_nt: TGCAGTGCTAGAGATAGAGGCACTAGCCGGGGGAATGAGCAGTTCTTC
cdr3_aa: CSARDRGTSRGNEQFF

clone_size: few
j_call: TRBJ1-5
d_call: TRBD1
v_call: TRBV12-3/TRBV12-4
cdr3_nt: TGTGCCAGTTCGGGACAGAAGAATCAGCCCCAGCATTTT
cdr3_aa: CASSGQKNQPQHF

clone_size: few
j_call: TRBJ2-6
d_call: -
v_call: TRBV5-1
cdr3_nt: TGCGCCAGCAGCTTGGGGAATAGAGCCTCTGGGGCCAACGTCCTGACTTTC
cdr3_aa: CASSLGNRASGANVLTF

clone_size: few
j_call: TRBJ2-1
d_call: TRBD2
v_call: TRBV6-1
cdr3_nt: TGTGCCAGCAGTGACGGGGGGACTAGCGCCTACAATGAGCAGTTCTTC
cdr3_aa: CASSDGGTSAYNEQFF

clone_size: -
j_call: TRBJ2-7
d_call: TRBD2
v_call: TRBV12-3/TRBV12-4
cdr3_nt: TGTGCCAGCAGTCCCGGGACTAGCGGGAGGTCCTACGAGCAGTACTTC
cdr3_aa: CASSPGTSGRSYEQYF

clone_size: -
j_call: TRBJ2-1
d_call: -
v_call: TRBV7-9
cdr3_nt: TGTGCCAGCAGCGAGTGGGGAGGTTTTCCCATATACAATGAGCAGTTCTTC
cdr3_aa: CASSEWGGFPIYNEQFF

clone_size: -
j_call: TRBJ1-1
d_call: -
v_call: TRBV20-1
cdr3_nt: TGCAGTGCTAGAGATGCGGGGACGAACACTGAAGCTTTCTTT
cdr3_aa: CSARDAGTNTEAFF